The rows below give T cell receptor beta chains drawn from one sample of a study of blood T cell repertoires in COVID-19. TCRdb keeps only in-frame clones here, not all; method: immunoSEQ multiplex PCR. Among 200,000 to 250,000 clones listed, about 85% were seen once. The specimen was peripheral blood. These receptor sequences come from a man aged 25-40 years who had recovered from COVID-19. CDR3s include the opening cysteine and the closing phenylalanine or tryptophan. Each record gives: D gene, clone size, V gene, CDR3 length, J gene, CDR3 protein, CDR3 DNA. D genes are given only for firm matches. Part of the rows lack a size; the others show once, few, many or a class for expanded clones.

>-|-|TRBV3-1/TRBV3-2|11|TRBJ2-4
CASSQGRSQYF
TGTGCCAGCAGCCAAGGGCGGAGTCAGTACTTC
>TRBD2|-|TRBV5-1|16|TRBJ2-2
CASSLDWTSGTGELFF
TGCGCCAGCAGCTTGGACTGGACTAGCGGCACCGGGGAGCTGTTTTTT
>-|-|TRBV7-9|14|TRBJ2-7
CASSDTRNRYEQYF
TGTGCCAGCAGCGACACCAGGAATCGCTACGAGCAGTACTTC
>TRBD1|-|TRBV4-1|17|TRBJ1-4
CASSQIVTGGFYEKLFF
TGCGCCAGCAGCCAGATAGTAACAGGGGGTTTCTATGAAAAACTGTTTTTT
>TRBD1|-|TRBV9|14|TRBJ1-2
CASTLGTGDYGYTF
TGTGCCAGCACCCTCGGGACAGGGGATTATGGCTACACCTTC
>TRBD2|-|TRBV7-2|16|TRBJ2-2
CASSLVAGGHTGELFF
TGTGCCAGCAGCTTAGTAGCGGGGGGCCACACCGGGGAGCTGTTTTTT
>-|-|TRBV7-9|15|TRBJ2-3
CASSFEGVPGDTQYF
TGTGCCAGCAGCTTTGAGGGGGTGCCAGGGGATACGCAGTATTTT
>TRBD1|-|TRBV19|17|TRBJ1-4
CASSRIRGYETNEKLFF
TGTGCCAGTAGTAGGATCAGGGGGTACGAAACTAATGAAAAACTGTTTTTT
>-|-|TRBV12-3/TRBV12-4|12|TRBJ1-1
CASSLVRSEAFF
TGTGCCAGCAGTTTGGTGCGATCTGAAGCTTTCTTT
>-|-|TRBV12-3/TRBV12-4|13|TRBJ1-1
CASSQSTDSEAFF
TGTGCCAGCAGTCAGAGTACAGATTCTGAAGCTTTCTTT
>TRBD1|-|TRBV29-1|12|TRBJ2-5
CSGGTETETQYF
TGCAGCGGGGGGACAGAGACAGAGACCCAGTACTTC
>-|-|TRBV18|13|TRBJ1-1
CASSPSIHTEAFF
TGTGCCAGCTCACCATCCATCCACACTGAAGCTTTCTTT
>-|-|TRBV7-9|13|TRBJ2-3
CASSLTRADTQYF
TGTGCCAGCAGCTTAACGCGGGCAGATACGCAGTATTTT
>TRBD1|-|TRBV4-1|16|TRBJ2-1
CASSFRTGGLGNEQFF
TGCGCCAGCAGCTTCCGGACAGGGGGGTTGGGCAATGAGCAGTTCTTC
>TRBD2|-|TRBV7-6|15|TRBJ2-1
CASSLPGGAYNEQFF
TGTGCCAGCAGCCTCCCCGGGGGGGCCTACAATGAGCAGTTCTTC
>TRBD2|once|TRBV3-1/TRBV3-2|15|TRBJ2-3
CASSLLAGATDTQYF
TGTGCCAGCAGCCTATTAGCGGGGGCCACGGATACGCAGTATTTT
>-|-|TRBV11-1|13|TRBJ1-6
CASTQQTNSPLHF
TGTGCCAGTACCCAACAGACCAATTCACCCCTCCACTTT
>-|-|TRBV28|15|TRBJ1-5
CASSLGQISNQPQHF
TGTGCCAGCAGTCTAGGACAGATTAGCAATCAGCCCCAGCATTTT
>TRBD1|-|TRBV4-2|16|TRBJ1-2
CASSQDQDRGLYGYTF
TGTGCCAGCAGCCAAGATCAGGACAGGGGCCTCTATGGCTACACCTTC
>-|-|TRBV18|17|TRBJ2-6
CASSPNPSSSGANVLTF
TGTGCCAGCTCACCAAACCCCTCCAGCTCTGGGGCCAACGTCCTGACTTTC
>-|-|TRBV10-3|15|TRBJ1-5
CATQSRRGTNQPQHF
TGTGCCACCCAGTCCCGGAGGGGAACTAATCAGCCCCAGCATTTT
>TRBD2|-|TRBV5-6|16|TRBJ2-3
CASSPLLAGGVDTQYF
TGTGCCAGCAGCCCACTACTAGCGGGGGGCGTGGATACGCAGTATTTT
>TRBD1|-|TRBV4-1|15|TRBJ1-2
CASSQGRTGNYGYTF
TGCGCCAGCAGCCAAGGTCGGACAGGCAACTATGGCTACACCTTC
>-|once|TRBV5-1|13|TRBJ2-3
CASSGVDTDTQYF
TGCGCCAGCAGCGGAGTAGACACAGATACGCAGTATTTT
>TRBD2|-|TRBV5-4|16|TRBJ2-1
CASSPGGVLAAGEQFF
TGTGCCAGCAGCCCTGGTGGGGTTCTAGCGGCAGGTGAGCAGTTCTTC
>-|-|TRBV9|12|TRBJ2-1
CASSVEGVGQFF
TGTGCCAGCAGCGTGGAAGGGGTGGGGCAGTTCTTC
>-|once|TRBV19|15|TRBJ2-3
CASSIGPSRPDTQYF
TGTGCCAGTAGTATAGGTCCTAGTCGCCCAGATACGCAGTATTTT
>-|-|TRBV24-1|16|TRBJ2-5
CATSDSPAIRRETQYF
TGTGCCACCAGTGATTCTCCGGCGATCCGGAGAGAGACCCAGTACTTC
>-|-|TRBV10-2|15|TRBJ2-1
CASRDRGYGGSEQFF
TGCGCCAGCAGGGATAGGGGGTATGGAGGAAGTGAGCAGTTCTTC
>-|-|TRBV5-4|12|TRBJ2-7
CASSFGGYEQYF
TGTGCCAGCAGCTTCGGGGGATACGAGCAGTACTTC
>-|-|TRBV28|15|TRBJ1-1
CASIKGYGAGTEAFF
TGTGCCAGCATAAAGGGGTACGGTGCAGGCACTGAAGCTTTCTTT
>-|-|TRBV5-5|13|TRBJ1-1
CASTWGRNTEAFF
TGTGCCAGCACCTGGGGCAGAAACACTGAAGCTTTCTTT
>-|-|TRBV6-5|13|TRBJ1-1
CASTAGEDTEAFF
TGTGCCAGCACCGCGGGGGAGGACACTGAAGCTTTCTTT
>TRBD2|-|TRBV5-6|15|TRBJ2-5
CASEIGSGGLETQYF
TGTGCCAGCGAAATAGGTAGCGGGGGTTTAGAGACCCAGTACTTC
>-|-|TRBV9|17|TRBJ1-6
CASSGEDTGSYNSPLHF
TGTGCCAGCAGTGGAGAGGACACCGGCTCCTATAATTCACCCCTCCACTTT
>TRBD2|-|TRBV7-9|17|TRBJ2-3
CASSLAGLAGSTDTQYF
TGTGCCAGCAGCTTAGCGGGACTAGCGGGGAGCACAGATACGCAGTATTTT
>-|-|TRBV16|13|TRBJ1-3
CASSSSSGNTIYF
TGTGCCAGCAGCTCCTCCTCTGGAAACACCATATATTTT
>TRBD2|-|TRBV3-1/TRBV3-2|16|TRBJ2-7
CASSQRALAGDYEQYF
TGTGCCAGCAGCCAAAGGGCACTAGCGGGGGACTACGAGCAGTACTTC
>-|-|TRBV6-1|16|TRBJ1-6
CASSETEAMWNSPLHF
TGTGCCAGCAGTGAAACGGAGGCCATGTGGAATTCACCCCTCCACTTT
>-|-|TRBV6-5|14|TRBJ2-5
CATEYGAHQETQYF
TGTGCCACCGAGTATGGGGCCCACCAAGAGACCCAGTACTTC
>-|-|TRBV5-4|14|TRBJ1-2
CASSPRGGGLGYTF
TGTGCCAGCAGCCCCCGGGGAGGGGGTCTTGGCTACACCTTC
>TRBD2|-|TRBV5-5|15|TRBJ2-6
CASIPSGTGANVLTF
TGTGCCAGCATACCGAGCGGGACTGGGGCCAACGTCCTGACTTTC
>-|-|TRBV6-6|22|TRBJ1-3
CASSHPIGIQQRRAYSGNTIYF
TGTGCCAGCAGTCATCCCATCGGGATCCAACAACGTAGAGCCTACTCTGGAAACACCATATATTTT